This entry is about one T cell receptor beta chain. This entry comes from a study of cytomegalovirus exposure and HLA in healthy donors. It was with 60 Vbeta and 13 Jbeta primers that the PCR ran. The data were produced by immunoSEQ multiplex PCR, yet TCRdb's version contains in-frame clones alone and is incomplete. Seen here are roughly 150,000 clones, approximately 81% observed once, and the top ten hold 4% to 4.5%. Sequencing was performed on PBMCs. This receptor was taken from a woman aged 35 to 49 in good health and CMV-seropositive.

CDR3 in DNA: TGTGCCAGCACCACTAGCGGGTACCAAGAGACCCAGTACTTC. This encodes CASTTSGYQETQYF. The chain employs TRBV7-9 and TRBJ2-5, with 9 positions matching TRBD2. Germline V gives CDR1 SEHNR, CDR2 FQNEAQ (reference sequence). J lost 0 bases, V lost 7 bases, and 3 bases had no gene match. CDR3 size: 14 residues.